This T cell receptor (beta chain) was recorded in a study of blood T cell repertoires in COVID-19. From germline, CDR1 is MGHDK and CDR2 SYGVNS. Trimming took off 1 base at V and 4 bases at J, with 11 bases between the two ends. The CDR3 spans 15 residues. Participants' own reports of clinical history determined their cohort assignment. The authors' processing: Amplifying reference gene primers gave estimates of nucleated cell counts. Assay used: immunoSEQ multiplex PCR; TCRdb lists only in-frame clones, some missing. Clone size and V and J calls were adopted from that table, with D and trimming inferred from the DNA. Altogether approximately 490,000 clones are present, roughly 90% being singletons, with the ten largest covering roughly 0.7%.

This sequence was found in a woman between 18 and 29 years old who had recovered from COVID-19. The sequenced sample consisted of PBMCs or T cells enriched from blood (not recorded which). This chain joins TRBV25-1 and TRBJ2-1, with D possibly being TRBD2 (7 bases). The CDR3 loop is CASSESRGGYNEQFF. For the CDR3, the DNA is TGTGCCAGCAGTGAATCGAGGGGGGGATACAATGAGCAGTTCTTC.